This T cell receptor beta chain was captured in a study of blood T cell repertoires in COVID-19. For the study at large: Acute and convalescent COVID-19 samples came from the United States, Italy and Spain.

Germline CDR1 SNHLY, CDR2 FYNNEI. The CDR3 has 18 residues. V was pared by 7 bases and J by 1 base, with 22 bases between. Repertoires were generated with immunoSEQ multiplex PCR, while TCRdb's copy carries only in-frame clones and drops some. This table holds about 21,000 clones, around four fifths found once. The genes are TRBV2 and TRBJ2-2; tentatively, D is TRBD2 (5 bases). The receptor comes from a human donor in a cohort sampled during active COVID-19. The source material was peripheral blood. CDR3 in DNA: TGTGCCAGCACCCAGAGGGTCCTCGTTTTTCAGAACACCGGGGAGCTGTTTTTT. Its translation is CASTQRVLVFQNTGELFF.